This T cell receptor (beta chain) was obtained from a study of CD8 T cells in ankylosing spondylitis. Germline V gene lookup returns CDR1 SQVTM and CDR2 ANQGSEA. CDR3 length: 11 amino acids. V lost 6 bases and J 3 bases, leaving 8 bases between the germline ends. One entry per CDR3 protein, called by TCRdb with MiXCR from the 5' RACE reads. This sample has 300,000 to 350,000 distinct CDR3 sequences; more than 20% occur once, and the top ten carry about 4%. In its sample, this clonotype was seen a few times. This clonotype was sampled from a female donor with ankylosing spondylitis or in good health (not recorded which). Specimen: blood, either unsorted or a sorted T cell fraction (not recorded which). The V gene is TRBV29-1, the J gene TRBJ1-1; D perhaps matches TRBD1 (5 bases). The CDR3 region has the DNA TGCAGCGTGGAGGGGTACACTGAAGCTTTCTTT. It translates to CSVEGYTEAFF.